This T cell receptor (beta chain) was documented in a study of vaccination effects on CD4 cells after COVID-19. Note on this clone: Its antigen is currently unknown.

Antigen-specific CD4+ T cells were expanded with viral peptide pools in the ViraFEST assay before sequencing. Having been cultured for roughly 9 days, the cells underwent CD4+ T cell isolation. This person caught SARS-CoV-2 sometime from March to December 2020, and PCR testing confirmed the infection. The negative control condition used HIV-1 Nef peptides. Generated by immunoSEQ multiplex PCR, the TCRdb table keeps only in-frame clones and is missing some. The sample has tens of thousands of clones; approximately 73% are singletons. With 0 bases removed from V and 5 bases from J, the gap between germline ends came to 17 bases. CDR1 is SGHRS, CDR2 YFSETQ, per germline. This CDR3 contains 16 residues.

V is TRBV5-1 and J is TRBJ2-5; perhaps TRBD2 as D (5 bases). This material consisted of CD4+ T cells from PBMCs cultured with HIV peptides, taken before COVID-19 vaccination. As for subset: HIV-1 Nef peptide pool negative control/reference culture. The clonotype originates from a human donor who had a prior SARS-CoV-2 infection. For the CDR3, the DNA is TGCGCCAGCAGCTTGGTCGCGGTTGGGCCGGGGGAGACCCAGTACTTC. Translating it yields CASSLVAVGPGETQYF.